Following are 30 T cell receptor beta chains from one sample sequenced in a study of cytomegalovirus exposure and HLA in healthy donors. PCR amplification relied on 60 Vbeta primers (plus 13 Jbeta primers). The method was immunoSEQ multiplex PCR; TCRdb's version includes in-frame clones alone and lacks a portion of them. The table has about 190,000 clones, around 77% seen once. The sequencing input was PBMCs. The receptor set was obtained from a woman between 18 and 30 years old in good health and CMV-seronegative.

The V and J genes are TRBV9 and TRBJ2-2, with 9 bases lining up with TRBD1. CDR1 and CDR2 from the germline V gene are SGDLS and YYNGEE. The trim removed 3 bases at V and 6 bases at J, leaving 9 bases unmatched. CDR3 length: 16 amino acids. The chain's CDR3 is CASSETGGLAAGELFF. In DNA, the CDR3 is TGTGCCAGCAGCGAGACAGGGGGGCTAGCGGCCGGGGAGCTGTTTTTT.

This clone was recorded only once. The chain uses TRBV9 and TRBJ1-2; D uncertain. This CDR3 spans 14 amino acids. The V and J ends lost 4 bases and 0 bases respectively, with 10 bases between them. Germline values: CDR1 SGDLS, CDR2 YYNGEE. CDR3: CASSSRLANYGYTF. Here the CDR3 DNA reads TGTGCCAGCAGCTCGCGCCTGGCTAACTATGGCTACACCTTC.

This chain uses TRBV23-1 with TRBJ2-5, with TRBD1 matching over 7 bases. TRBV23-1 has ORF status, its function being uncertain. The J segment lost 2 bases and the V segment lost 7 bases, leaving 16 bases of the junction unmatched. CDR3 size: 17 residues. CDR3 DNA: TGCGCCAGCATCGTGCGGACAGGCCGCCCTCCTCAAGAGACCCAGTACTTC. It translates to CASIVRTGRPPQETQYF.

J is TRBJ2-1 and V is TRBV27; 7 bases line up with TRBD1. Germline CDR1 and CDR2: MNHEY and SMNVEV (reference sequence). Losses at the gene ends were 8 bases for V and 8 bases for J; bases not matched to a gene: 3. The CDR3 extends over 11 amino acids. CDR3 nucleotide sequence: TGTGCCAGCCACAGGGGCGATGAGCAGTTCTTC. It translates to CASHRGDEQFF.

The J gene is TRBJ2-7, the V gene TRBV12-5; 8 bases are shared with TRBD2. After removal of 3 bases from V and 2 bases from J, the junction contained 3 bases not matched to a gene. The length of the CDR3 is 14 residues. The V gene's germline CDR1 is LGHNT and CDR2 FRNRAP. CDR3: CASGFSGAPYEQYF. The CDR3 nucleotides read TGTGCTAGTGGTTTTAGCGGGGCCCCCTACGAGCAGTACTTC.

The chain joins TRBV7-2 to TRBJ2-7; 7 nucleotides agree with TRBD1. The germline gives CDR1 SGHTA, CDR2 FQGNSA. V was pared by 5 bases and J by 5 bases, with 18 bases of the junction left unmatched. CDR3 size: 17 residues. The CDR3 nucleotides read TGTGCCAGCAGCCCTCCCCGCGACAGGGTCCGTCAGCACGAGCAGTACTTC. Its translation is CASSPPRDRVRQHEQYF.

The J gene is TRBJ2-7, the V gene TRBV19; TRBD1 matches at 7 bases. From germline, CDR1 is LNHDA and CDR2 SQIVND (reference sequence). The V gene end was trimmed by 2 bases and the J gene end by 6 bases; junction bases not matched to a gene: 10. The CDR3 totals 15 residues. The CDR3: CASSIRGRTGFEQYF. CDR3 sequence (DNA): TGTGCCAGTAGTATAAGGGGCCGGACAGGCTTCGAGCAGTACTTC.

The chain combines TRBV9 with TRBJ2-1; 14 nucleotides line up with TRBD2. The ends lost 0 bases at V and 6 bases at J; junction bases unmatched: 5. The CDR3 is 17 amino acids. Germline V lookup: CDR1 SGDLS, CDR2 YYNGEE. CDR3 in DNA: TGTGCCAGCAGCGTAGGGGGACTAGCGGGAGCTCTCAATGAGCAGTTCTTC. Its protein product is CASSVGGLAGALNEQFF.

This chain links TRBV6-5 with TRBJ2-7; 8 bases are shared with TRBD2. J was trimmed by 1 base and V by 6 bases; bases with no gene match: 8. CDR1 is MNHEY and CDR2 is SVGAGI in the germline V gene. The CDR3 sequence is 15 residues long. CDR3: CASSVWRGASYEQYF. CDR3 coding DNA: TGTGCCAGCAGCGTCTGGCGGGGGGCATCCTACGAGCAGTACTTC.

The chain joins TRBV29-1 to TRBJ1-1; no clear D. Trimming removed 4 bases at V and 3 bases at J, with 3 bases between. Germline V lookup: CDR1 SQVTM, CDR2 ANQGSEA. This CDR3 spans 10 amino acids. Here the CDR3 reads CSVADTEAFF. The CDR3 region has the DNA TGCAGCGTTGCAGACACTGAAGCTTTCTTT.

The rearrangement uses TRBV7-2 and TRBJ2-5; tentatively, D is TRBD1 (5 bases). Germline V CDR1 and CDR2: SGHTA, FQGNSA. The V end lost 6 bases, the J end lost 5 bases, and 13 bases lay between the germline ends. CDR3 length equals 13 residues. Here the CDR3 DNA reads TGTGCCAGCAGTAGACAGCTCCGGGAGACCCAGTACTTC. Translation gives CASSRQLRETQYF.

The chain is built from TRBV6-5 and TRBJ1-2; 11 bases align to TRBD1. V was clipped by 5 bases and J by 2 bases; unmatched bases: 1. CDR3 length equals 14 residues. Germline lookup yields CDR1 MNHEY and CDR2 SVGAGI. CDR3 in amino acids: CASSRTGGNYGYTF. In nucleotides, the CDR3 is TGTGCCAGCAGTAGGACAGGGGGCAACTATGGCTACACCTTC.

The J gene is TRBJ2-1, the V gene TRBV5-1; 12 bases are shared with TRBD2. V gave up 0 bases and J gave up 8 bases; unmatched junction bases: 6. The CDR3 is 16 amino acids. Germline-derived CDR1 and CDR2 are SGHRS and YFSETQ. The CDR3 spells CASSLVLAGGPYEQFF. CDR3 DNA: TGCGCCAGCAGCTTGGTGCTAGCGGGAGGGCCGTATGAGCAGTTCTTC. Full variable domain (missing parts from reference TRBV5-1 and TRBJ2-1): KAGVTQTPRYLIKTRGQQVTLSCSPISGHRSVSWYQQTPGQGLQFLFEYFSETQRNKGNFPGRFSGRQFSNSRSEMNVSTLELGDSALYLCASSLVLAGGPYEQFFGPGTRLTVL.

This clone has just a few counts. The chain employs TRBV19 and TRBJ2-1; 9 bases are shared with TRBD2. This CDR3 is 16 amino acids long. The V segment lost 6 bases and the J segment 4 bases; nucleotides outside the gene matches: 10. CDR1 is LNHDA and CDR2 is SQIVND in the germline V gene (reference sequence). The CDR3 here is CASSPMTSGRYNEQFF. CDR3 in DNA: TGTGCCAGTAGCCCAATGACTAGCGGAAGATACAATGAGCAGTTCTTC.

The count of this clone is one. The V gene is TRBV7-8, the J gene TRBJ1-1; D may be TRBD1 (5 bases). The CDR3 spans 14 residues. The ends were cut back, 5 bases at V and 0 bases at J, with 10 bases in the middle. CDR1 and CDR2 from the germline V gene are SGHVS and FQNEAQ. CDR3 DNA sequence: TGTGCCAGCAGCCAGACAGACGTGAACACTGAAGCTTTCTTT. Its translation: CASSQTDVNTEAFF.

This sequence joins TRBV29-1 and TRBJ1-1; 11 bases agree with TRBD1. Trimming cost V 5 bases and J 4 bases; bases outside gene matches: 9. This CDR3 is 15 amino acids long. Germline V CDR1 and CDR2: SQVTM, ANQGSEA. For the CDR3, the DNA is TGCAGCGTTCAAAGGGGGGGGACAGGGGGCACTGAAGCTTTCTTT. The encoded protein is CSVQRGGTGGTEAFF. Full variable domain (outside the CDR3, taken from reference TRBV29-1 and TRBJ1-1): SAVISQKPSRDICQRGTSLTIQCQVDSQVTMMFWYRQQPGQSLTLIATANQGSEATYESGFVIDKFPISRPNLTFSTLTVSNMSPEDSSIYLCSVQRGGTGGTEAFFGQGTRLTVV.

The gene calls are TRBV7-3 and TRBJ2-1, with D perhaps matching TRBD1 (7 bases). The CDR3 extends over 15 amino acids. Germline values: CDR1 SGHTA, CDR2 FQGTGA. Deletions cut 2 bases from V and 10 bases from J, with 18 bases between. The CDR3 DNA sequence: TGTGCCAGCAGCTTAGGATTAAACGGAGGGGGCGAGCAGTTCTTC. Residues: CASSLGLNGGGEQFF.

The chain combines TRBV6-6 with TRBJ2-1, with D tentatively TRBD2 (5 bases). The CDR3 is made up of 14 amino acids. Trimming removed 7 bases from V and 4 bases from J, with 14 bases in between. Germline CDR1 reads MNHNY; CDR2 reads SVGAGI (reference sequence). CDR3 protein: CASKDGEIYNEQFF. CDR3 DNA: TGTGCCAGCAAGGACGGGGAAATTTACAATGAGCAGTTCTTC.

The CDR3 region is CASSGQGKDYGYTF. The CDR3 DNA follows: TGCGCCAGCAGCGGACAGGGGAAGGACTATGGCTACACCTTC. The chain employs TRBV4-1 and TRBJ1-2; 9 nucleotides match TRBD1. Germline V CDR1 and CDR2: MGHRA, YSYEKL. Trimming at V came to 5 bases and at J to 3 bases, leaving 4 bases not matched to a gene. There are 14 residues in the CDR3.

This rearrangement joins TRBV9 to TRBJ2-1, with 10 bases identical to TRBD1. Germline loops: CDR1 SGDLS, CDR2 YYNGEE. The CDR3 is made up of 15 amino acids. The V gene end was trimmed by 2 bases and the J gene end by 5 bases; junction bases not matched to a gene: 4. The CDR3 loop is CASSVRQGADNEQFF. The CDR3 coding sequence is TGTGCCAGCAGCGTGAGACAGGGGGCTGACAATGAGCAGTTCTTC.

V usage is TRBV7-9 and J usage is TRBJ1-1, with 7 bases that match TRBD1. The CDR3 runs to 12 residues. Germline values: CDR1 SEHNR, CDR2 FQNEAQ (reference sequence). With V trimmed by 5 bases and J by 9 bases, 6 bases remained unmatched. The CDR3 region is CASSIDRVKAFF. The DNA for the CDR3 is TGTGCCAGCAGCATCGACAGGGTAAAAGCTTTCTTT.

This chain connects TRBV28 to TRBJ1-1; TRBD1 is a possible D gene (5 bases). The CDR3 has 15 residues. Germline values: CDR1 MDHEN, CDR2 SYDVKM. V was cut by 4 bases and J by 5 bases, with 17 bases left in between. CDR3 DNA: TGTGCCAGCAGTTCGTCAGTCGGGGAGGGGACTGAAGCTTTCTTT. Its protein is CASSSSVGEGTEAFF.

CDR3 DNA: TGTGCCAGTAGTATAGGGACTAACACCTACGAGCAGTACTTC. It yields the protein CASSIGTNTYEQYF. The gene calls are TRBV19 and TRBJ2-7; D might be TRBD2 (6 bases). The CDR3 has 14 residues. Deletions cut 1 base from V and 2 bases from J, with 9 bases between. Germline CDR1 and CDR2: LNHDA and SQIVND (reference sequence).

V is TRBV2 and J is TRBJ1-3, with a weak D call TRBD1 (6 bases). The V gene's germline CDR1 is SNHLY and CDR2 FYNNEI. The CDR3 covers 16 residues. The V end was cut by 7 bases, the J end by 0 bases, with 16 bases between. The CDR3, as DNA: TGTGCCAGCACTTCACAGGGAGTAATCTCTGGAAACACCATATATTTT. Translating it yields CASTSQGVISGNTIYF.

This clone was counted only a few times. J is TRBJ2-2 and V is TRBV29-1, with unresolved D. V dropped 1 base and J dropped 1 base, with 4 bases sitting between them. This CDR3 has 13 amino acids. Per germline, CDR1 SQVTM and CDR2 ANQGSEA. CDR3 residues: CSVEGGNTGELFF. For the CDR3, the DNA is TGCAGCGTTGAAGGAGGGAACACCGGGGAGCTGTTTTTT.

V gene TRBV5-1 combines with J gene TRBJ2-3; no clear D gene. The CDR3 is 13 residues long. CDR1 and CDR2 from the germline V gene are SGHRS and YFSETQ. The ends were cut back, 0 bases at V and 5 bases at J, with 7 bases in the middle. The CDR3 DNA reads as TGCGCCAGCAGCTTGGACCGCGGAGATACGCAGTATTTT. Translating gives CASSLDRGDTQYF.

The chain recombines TRBV5-1 with TRBJ1-3; a possible D gene is TRBD1 (5 bases). This CDR3 has 16 amino acids. V was cut by 0 bases and J by 0 bases, with 10 bases left in between. Germline V lookup: CDR1 SGHRS, CDR2 YFSETQ. CDR3 bases: TGCGCCAGCAGCTTGGTACAGGACAACTCTGGAAACACCATATATTTT. It is translated as CASSLVQDNSGNTIYF.

The chain is built from TRBV6-5 and TRBJ2-7; the match to TRBD1 covers 7 bases. This CDR3 comprises 14 residues. Germline assignment: CDR1 MNHEY and CDR2 SVGAGI. V trimming: 2 bases; J trimming: 4 bases; junction bases outside the gene matches: 5. In nucleotides, the CDR3 is TGTGCCAGCAGTTACGGTAGACAGGGATACGAGCAGTACTTC. It encodes CASSYGRQGYEQYF.

This clone was seen a few times. The chain links TRBV6-1 to TRBJ1-2; perhaps TRBD1 as D (6 bases). The CDR3 spans 15 residues. V was cut by 7 bases and J by 1 base, with 16 bases left in between. Germline CDR1 is MNHNS and CDR2 is SASEGT. DNA for the CDR3: TGTGCCAGCACCTCAAGGGCAGGGGTTAACTATGGCTACACCTTC. Translating gives CASTSRAGVNYGYTF.

V and J are TRBV9 and TRBJ2-1; TRBD2 matches 8 bases. Germline CDR1 SGDLS, CDR2 YYNGEE. V was clipped by 0 bases and J by 5 bases; unmatched bases: 10. CDR3 length: 17 amino acids. CDR3 loop: CASSVGLLLAANNEQFF. DNA of the CDR3: TGTGCCAGCAGCGTAGGGCTGTTACTAGCGGCAAACAATGAGCAGTTCTTC.